This entry lists 14 T cell receptor beta chains sequenced from one sample in a study of technical replicates of blood from a handful of donors. The protocol was immunoSEQ multiplex PCR, while the TCRdb copy is restricted to in-frame clones and leaves out a portion. Of more than 75,000 clones detected, approximately 96% appear once; the ten largest clones hold roughly 0.22%. Sequencing input: T cells isolated from PBMCs. The receptors were gathered from a human donor in good health.

This rearrangement joins TRBV7-9 to TRBJ2-7; 9 positions agree with TRBD1. Looked up from germline, CDR1 is SEHNR and CDR2 is FQNEAQ (reference sequence). The CDR3 consists of 14 residues. V trimming: 6 bases; J trimming: 1 base; junction bases outside the gene matches: 4. The CDR3 nucleotides read TGTGCCAGCAGACGGACAGGGGTTTCCTACGAGCAGTACTTC. Its protein is CASRRTGVSYEQYF.

The chain combines TRBV28 with TRBJ2-5; 12 nucleotides match TRBD2. The CDR3 spans 17 residues. Germline values: CDR1 MDHEN, CDR2 SYDVKM. V was pared by 3 bases and J by 3 bases, with 8 bases of the junction left unmatched. The CDR3 bases are TGTGCCAGCAGTTTTTCCCCAGCTAGCGGGAGGGAAGAGACCCAGTACTTC. Translation gives CASSFSPASGREETQYF.

The chain joins TRBV6-5 to TRBJ1-2; no clear D gene. Trimming took off 4 bases at V and 2 bases at J, with 17 bases between the two ends. CDR3 length: 16 amino acids. The germline gives CDR1 MNHEY, CDR2 SVGAGI. This CDR3 is CASSSLKSGGNYGYTF. The CDR3 region has the DNA TGTGCCAGCAGTTCGCTTAAATCGGGAGGCAACTATGGCTACACCTTC.

The chain uses TRBV5-1 and TRBJ1-2; perhaps TRBD1 as D (5 bases). V was cut by 0 bases and J by 4 bases, with 19 bases left in between. Per the germline V gene, CDR1 is SGHRS and CDR2 is YFSETQ. This CDR3 contains 17 residues. CDR3 protein: CASSLGLRVLGGYGYTF. As DNA, the CDR3 is TGCGCCAGCAGCTTGGGTCTCCGGGTACTGGGGGGCTATGGCTACACCTTC.

The V and J genes are TRBV6-1 and TRBJ2-3, with a tentative D call TRBD1 (5 bases). V lost 11 bases and J lost 5, with 17 bases in between. There are 13 residues in the CDR3. Germline CDR1 MNHNS, CDR2 SASEGT. The CDR3 DNA reads TGTGCCGCTCAGGGCAGGGCTAGAGATACGCAGTATTTT. It yields the protein CAAQGRARDTQYF.

V gene TRBV28 combines with J gene TRBJ1-5, with D perhaps matching TRBD1 (6 bases). This CDR3 is 13 amino acids long. V lost 7 bases and J 9 bases, leaving 16 bases between the germline ends. Germline V gives CDR1 MDHEN, CDR2 SYDVKM. CDR3 bases: TGTGCCAGCACAGGGGTGCCGGTATCGCCCCAGCATTTT. Its translation is CASTGVPVSPQHF.

The J gene is TRBJ1-1, the V gene TRBV2, with TRBD1 identical over 11 bases. V was pared by 7 bases and J by 11 bases, with 12 bases of the junction left unmatched. CDR1 SNHLY and CDR2 FYNNEI come from the germline V gene. The CDR3 sequence is 14 residues long. CDR3 sequence (DNA): TGTGCCAGCACCTCAGGACAGGGGGCTACTGTCGCTTTCTTT. It yields the protein CASTSGQGATVAFF.

The chain combines TRBV18 with TRBJ1-1, with a possible D match to TRBD1 (6 bases). This CDR3 spans 17 amino acids. Trimming removed 3 bases at V and 5 bases at J, with 22 bases between. CDR1 and CDR2 from the germline V gene are KGHSH and LQKENI. The CDR3 loop is CASSPSPPQGEGTEAFF. The CDR3 DNA reads as TGTGCCAGCTCACCCTCCCCCCCACAGGGCGAGGGGACTGAAGCTTTCTTT. The entire variable domain, with the rest obtained from reference TRBV18 and TRBJ1-1, is as follows: NAGVMQNPRHLVRRRGQEARLRCSPMKGHSHVYWYRQLPEEGLKFMVYLQKENIIDESGMPKERFSAEFPKEGPSILRIQQVVRGDSAAYFCASSPSPPQGEGTEAFFGQGTRLTVV.

The chain is built from TRBV6-1 and TRBJ2-1; TRBD2 is a possible D gene (5 bases). Germline V gene sequence: CDR1 MNHNS, CDR2 SASEGT. Trimming left V 2 bases short and J 1 base short, with 12 bases between. The CDR3 has 16 amino acids. The chain's CDR3 is CASSETGMGSYNEQFF. The CDR3 DNA sequence: TGTGCCAGCAGTGAAACGGGGATGGGATCCTACAATGAGCAGTTCTTC.

The V call is TRBV5-1, the J call TRBJ2-1; 10 bases fit TRBD2. There are 18 residues in the CDR3. Trimming at V came to 1 base and at J to 0 bases, leaving 7 bases not matched to a gene. The germline V gene encodes CDR1 SGHRS and CDR2 YFSETQ. The CDR3, as DNA: TGCGCCAGCAGCTTGAATCTAGCGGGGGCGGGCTCCTACAATGAGCAGTTCTTC. Its protein product is CASSLNLAGAGSYNEQFF.

CDR3: CASSLQGQGPGEPQHF. CDR3 coding DNA: TGTGCCAGCAGTTTGCAAGGACAGGGCCCAGGGGAGCCCCAGCATTTT. V usage is TRBV27 and J usage is TRBJ1-5; TRBD1 matches 8 bases. J was trimmed by 8 bases and V by 3 bases; bases with no gene match: 12. The CDR3 runs 16 residues. Germline V gene sequence: CDR1 MNHEY, CDR2 SMNVEV (reference sequence).

V gene TRBV6-6 combines with J gene TRBJ1-1; 11 bases line up with TRBD1. Germline V gives CDR1 MNHNY, CDR2 SVGAGI (reference sequence). This CDR3 has 15 residues. The ends lost 1 base at V and 7 bases at J; junction bases unmatched: 5. The CDR3 region has the DNA TGTGCCAGCAGTTACTATGGACAGGGGGCGGGTGAAGCTTTCTTT. Translation gives CASSYYGQGAGEAFF.

The chain has TRBV7-9 and TRBJ1-2; perhaps TRBD1 as D (6 bases). This CDR3 is 15 amino acids long. Germline V lookup: CDR1 SEHNR, CDR2 FQNEAQ (reference sequence). V was cut by 1 base and J by 7 bases, with 16 bases left in between. CDR3 protein: CASSLVSSRGPGYTF. The CDR3 coding sequence is TGTGCCAGCAGCTTAGTTTCGTCCAGGGGCCCTGGCTACACCTTC.

The chain recombines TRBV19 with TRBJ2-2; D possibly corresponds to TRBD2 (6 bases). V lost 5 bases, J lost 5 bases, and 18 bases lay in between. Germline CDR1 reads LNHDA; CDR2 reads SQIVND (reference sequence). The length of the CDR3 is 16 residues. The CDR3 sequence: CASSLGGFWRTGELFF. Written as DNA, the CDR3 is TGTGCCAGTAGTCTGGGGGGTTTTTGGAGGACCGGGGAGCTGTTTTTT.